The clone carrying this TCR beta chain was found a few times. Its cognate antigen is unknown. This record belongs to a study of T cell repertoires in cytomegalovirus infection. Whole-study context: The public TCR beta signatures pointed to both CMV infection and matching HLA type. Points from the study as a whole: Within the response measured ex vivo, HLA-C-restricted CMV-specific TCR beta clonotypes were dominant. Adding up the frequency of public TCR beta families identified people who carried CMV plus the relevant HLA.

TCRdb reprocessed the reads with MiXCR, giving one entry per CDR3 protein. The data contain about 260,000 distinct CDR3 sequences, approximately 14% of them seen just once; the ten biggest clones take up about 8.7%. Germline V gene lookup returns CDR1 SGHDN and CDR2 FVKESK. The CDR3 runs to 13 residues. Trimming took 4 bases from V and 9 from J, leaving 15 bases between them. This TCR derives from a human donor in good health (CMV status not recorded). Some clones in this sample may be carry-over from other donors' samples. The chain recombines TRBV14 with TRBJ1-1; a possible D gene is TRBD1 (5 bases). The sample taken for sequencing was PBMCs. The CDR3 DNA follows: TGTGCCAGCAGCCGGACCGGGACTGCCAAAGCTTTCTTT. As protein: CASSRTGTAKAFF.